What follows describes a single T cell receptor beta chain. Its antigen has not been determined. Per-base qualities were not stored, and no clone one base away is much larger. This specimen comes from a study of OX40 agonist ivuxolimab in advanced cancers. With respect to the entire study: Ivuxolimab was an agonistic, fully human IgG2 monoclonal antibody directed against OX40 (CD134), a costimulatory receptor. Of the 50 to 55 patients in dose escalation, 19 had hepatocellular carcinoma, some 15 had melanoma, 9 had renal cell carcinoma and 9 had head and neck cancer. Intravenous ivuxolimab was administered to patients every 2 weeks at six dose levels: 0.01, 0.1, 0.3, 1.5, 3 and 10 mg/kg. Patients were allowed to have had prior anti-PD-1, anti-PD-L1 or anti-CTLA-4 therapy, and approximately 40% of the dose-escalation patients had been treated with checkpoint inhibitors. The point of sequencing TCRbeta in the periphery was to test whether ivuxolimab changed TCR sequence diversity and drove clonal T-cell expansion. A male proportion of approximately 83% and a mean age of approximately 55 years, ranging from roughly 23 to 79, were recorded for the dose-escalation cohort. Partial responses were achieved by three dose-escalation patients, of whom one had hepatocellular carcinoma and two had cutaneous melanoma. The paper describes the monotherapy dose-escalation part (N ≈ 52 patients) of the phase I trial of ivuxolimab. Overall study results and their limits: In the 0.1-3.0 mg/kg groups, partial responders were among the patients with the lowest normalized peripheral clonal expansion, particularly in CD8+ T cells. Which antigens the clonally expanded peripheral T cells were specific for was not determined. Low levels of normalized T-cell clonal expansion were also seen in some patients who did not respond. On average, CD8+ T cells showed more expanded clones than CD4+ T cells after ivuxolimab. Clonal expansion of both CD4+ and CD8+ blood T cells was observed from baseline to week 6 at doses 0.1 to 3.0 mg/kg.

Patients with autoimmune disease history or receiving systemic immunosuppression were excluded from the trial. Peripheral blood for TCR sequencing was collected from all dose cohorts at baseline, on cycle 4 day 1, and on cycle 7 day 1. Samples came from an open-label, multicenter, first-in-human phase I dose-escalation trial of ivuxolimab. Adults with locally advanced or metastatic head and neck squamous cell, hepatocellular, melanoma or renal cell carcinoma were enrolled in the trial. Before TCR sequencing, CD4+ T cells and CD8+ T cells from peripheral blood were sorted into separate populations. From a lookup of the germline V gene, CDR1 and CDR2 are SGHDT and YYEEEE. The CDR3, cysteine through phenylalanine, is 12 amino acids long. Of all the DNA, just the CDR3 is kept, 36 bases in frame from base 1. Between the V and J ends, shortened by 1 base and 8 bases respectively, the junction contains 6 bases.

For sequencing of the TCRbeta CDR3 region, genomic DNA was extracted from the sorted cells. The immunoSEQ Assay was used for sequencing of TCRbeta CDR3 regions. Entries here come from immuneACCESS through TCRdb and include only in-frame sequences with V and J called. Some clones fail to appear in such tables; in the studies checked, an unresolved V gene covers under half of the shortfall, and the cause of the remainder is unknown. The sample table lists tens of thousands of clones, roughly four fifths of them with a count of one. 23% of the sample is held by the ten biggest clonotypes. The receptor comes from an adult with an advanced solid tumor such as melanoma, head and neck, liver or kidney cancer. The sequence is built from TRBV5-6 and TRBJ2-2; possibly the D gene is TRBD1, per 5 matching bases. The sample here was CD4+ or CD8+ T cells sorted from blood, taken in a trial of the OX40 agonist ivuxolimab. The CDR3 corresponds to CASSLPGGELFF. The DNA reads TGTGCCAGCAGCTTGCCAGGGGGGGAGCTGTTTTTT.